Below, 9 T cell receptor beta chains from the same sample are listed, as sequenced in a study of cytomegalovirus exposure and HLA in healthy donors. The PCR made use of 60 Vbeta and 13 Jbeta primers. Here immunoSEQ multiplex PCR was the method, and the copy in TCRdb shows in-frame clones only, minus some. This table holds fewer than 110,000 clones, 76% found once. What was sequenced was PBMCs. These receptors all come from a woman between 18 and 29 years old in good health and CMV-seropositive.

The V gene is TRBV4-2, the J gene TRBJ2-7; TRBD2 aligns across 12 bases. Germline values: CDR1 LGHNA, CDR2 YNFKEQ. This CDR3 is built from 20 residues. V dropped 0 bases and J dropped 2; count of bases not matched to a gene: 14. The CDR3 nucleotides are TGTGCCAGCAGCCAAGATCCGGCTAGCGGGAGGGAGGATCGAACCTACGAGCAGTACTTC. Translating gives CASSQDPASGREDRTYEQYF.

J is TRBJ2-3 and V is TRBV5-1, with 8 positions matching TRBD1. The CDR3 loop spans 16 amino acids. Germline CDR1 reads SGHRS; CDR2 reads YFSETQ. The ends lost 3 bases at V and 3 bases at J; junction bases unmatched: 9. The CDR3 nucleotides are TGCGCCAGCAGCTCCCGGCCAGGGGGCGCGACAGATACGCAGTATTTT. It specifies CASSSRPGGATDTQYF.

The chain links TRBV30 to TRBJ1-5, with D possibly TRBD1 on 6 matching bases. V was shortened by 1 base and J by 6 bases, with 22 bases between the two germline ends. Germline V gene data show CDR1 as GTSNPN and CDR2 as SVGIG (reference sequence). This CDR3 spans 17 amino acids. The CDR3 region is CAWSGGSGAPFSQPQHF. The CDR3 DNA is TGTGCCTGGAGTGGGGGTTCAGGGGCCCCTTTTAGTCAGCCCCAGCATTTT.

CDR3 loop: CASSDTAGASLAHHSYEQYF. Written as DNA, the CDR3 is TGTGCCAGCAGTGACACCGCAGGGGCGTCACTAGCGCACCACTCCTACGAGCAGTACTTC. The rearrangement joins TRBV6-1 to TRBJ2-7; D may be TRBD2 (7 bases). V dropped 3 bases and J dropped 0 bases, with 27 bases sitting between them. The CDR3 is 20 residues long. The germline V gene encodes CDR1 MNHNS and CDR2 SASEGT.

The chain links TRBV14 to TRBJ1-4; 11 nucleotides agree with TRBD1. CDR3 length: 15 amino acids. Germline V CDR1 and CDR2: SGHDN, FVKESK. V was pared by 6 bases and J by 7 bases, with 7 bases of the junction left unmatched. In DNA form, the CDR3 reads TGTGCCAGCAGGCGGACAGGGGGCTCAGGTGAAAAACTGTTTTTT. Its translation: CASRRTGGSGEKLFF.

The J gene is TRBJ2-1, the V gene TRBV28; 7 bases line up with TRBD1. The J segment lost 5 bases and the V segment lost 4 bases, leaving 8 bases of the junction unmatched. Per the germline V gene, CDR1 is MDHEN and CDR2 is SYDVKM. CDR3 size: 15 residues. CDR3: CASSSPGQPNNEQFF. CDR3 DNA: TGTGCCAGCAGTTCACCGGGACAGCCTAACAATGAGCAGTTCTTC.

CDR3 residues: CATSGGIPYNEQFF. CDR3 sequence (DNA): TGTGCCACCTCAGGGGGTATACCCTACAATGAGCAGTTCTTC. The rearrangement joins TRBV2 to TRBJ2-1; TRBD1 agrees at 7 bases. CDR3 length equals 14 residues. The germline CDR1 and CDR2 sequences are SNHLY and FYNNEI. V shed 10 bases and J 2 bases; nucleotides not matched to a gene: 8.

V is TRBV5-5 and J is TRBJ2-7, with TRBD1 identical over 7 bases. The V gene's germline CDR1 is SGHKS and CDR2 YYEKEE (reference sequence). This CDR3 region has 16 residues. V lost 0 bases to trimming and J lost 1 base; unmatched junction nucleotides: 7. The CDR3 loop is CASSLVAGGVSYEQYF. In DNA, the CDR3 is TGTGCCAGCAGCTTGGTGGCAGGGGGTGTTTCCTACGAGCAGTACTTC.

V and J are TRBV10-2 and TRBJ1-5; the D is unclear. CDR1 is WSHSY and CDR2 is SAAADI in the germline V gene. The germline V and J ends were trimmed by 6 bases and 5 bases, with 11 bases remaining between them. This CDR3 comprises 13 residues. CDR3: CASRVEGYQPQHF. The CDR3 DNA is TGCGCCAGCAGGGTCGAGGGATATCAGCCCCAGCATTTT.